These 9 T cell receptor beta chains came from one sample sequenced in a study of blood T cell repertoires in COVID-19. TCRdb's copy holds only in-frame clones and misses some; the assay was immunoSEQ multiplex PCR. The table records a few hundred thousand clones, around four fifths of them present only once. The sample was peripheral blood. The source of these receptors is a woman older than 75 with COVID-19, enrolled during active disease.

This clone has just a few counts. The chain combines TRBV5-6 with TRBJ2-7; TRBD1 matches at 7 bases. In germline, CDR1 is SGHDT, CDR2 YYEEEE. The CDR3 length is 15 residues. V lost 3 bases and J lost 2; bases outside the gene matches: 8. The DNA for the CDR3 is TGTGCCAGCAGCTCCGACAGGGAAGGGCCCTACGAGCAGTACGTC. Its translation is CASSSDREGPYEQYV.

The chain uses TRBV10-3 and TRBJ1-1; D may be TRBD1 (6 bases). The CDR3 sequence is 13 residues long. The V and J ends lost 2 bases and 10 bases respectively, with 14 bases between them. Germline V CDR1 and CDR2: ENHRY, SYGVKD. The CDR3 DNA sequence: TGTGCCATCAGTGAGCAGGGGAATATAGGAGCTTTCTTT. It yields the protein CAISEQGNIGAFF.

The rearrangement links TRBV5-6 to TRBJ2-5; 13 bases map to TRBD2. The CDR3 runs to 16 residues. Germline V lookup: CDR1 SGHDT, CDR2 YYEEEE. V was clipped by 0 bases and J by 1 base; unmatched bases: 0. The CDR3 region has the DNA TGTGCCAGCAGCTTGGGGACTAGCGGGGGCCAAGAGACCCAGTACTTC. Protein: CASSLGTSGGQETQYF.

CDR3 region: CASSPTGMNGYTF. CDR3 nucleotide sequence: TGTGCCAGCAGTCCGACAGGGATGAATGGCTACACCTTC. The chain has TRBV14 and TRBJ1-2, with 7 bases lining up with TRBD1. CDR3 size: 13 residues. Germline-derived CDR1 and CDR2 are SGHDN and FVKESK. Trimming took 6 bases from V and 6 from J; bases not matched to a gene: 7.

The chain has TRBV7-2 and TRBJ1-1, with a possible D match to TRBD1 (5 bases). The V gene lost 4 bases and the J gene lost 3 bases, with 9 bases spanning the gap. This CDR3 is 13 amino acids long. Per the germline V gene, CDR1 is SGHTA and CDR2 is FQGNSA. CDR3 amino acids: CASSSQGDTEAFF. CDR3 DNA sequence: TGTGCCAGCAGCTCGCAGGGTGACACTGAAGCTTTCTTT.

The rearrangement uses TRBV6-2 or TRBV6-3 and TRBJ2-2; 12 bases line up with TRBD2. Germline V gives CDR1 MNHEY, CDR2 SVGEGT. The CDR3 covers 16 residues. J was trimmed by 6 bases and V by 5 bases; bases with no gene match: 7. For the CDR3, the DNA is TGTGCCAGCAGTGCCCTAGCGGGGGGGCGCGCCGGGGAGCTGTTTTTT. Encoded protein: CASSALAGGRAGELFF.

This chain connects TRBV15 to TRBJ1-4, with TRBD1 as a possible D gene (6 bases). Between the trimmed V and J ends, which lost 3 bases and 0 bases, there was a span of 8 bases. The germline gives CDR1 LNHNV, CDR2 YYDKDF (reference sequence). This CDR3 is built from 15 residues. CDR3 bases: TGTGCCACCAGCAGGGGGGCTCCAACTAATGAAAAACTGTTTTTT. It yields the protein CATSRGAPTNEKLFF.

This clone occurred a few times. The chain joins TRBV7-9 to TRBJ1-2; 7 nucleotides agree with TRBD1. Trimming removed 5 bases from V and 0 bases from J; junction bases left unmatched: 9. CDR1 is SEHNR and CDR2 is FQNEAQ in the germline V gene (reference sequence). The CDR3 totals 16 residues. In DNA, the CDR3 is TGTGCCAGCAGCGCTCGACAGGGAACCGCTAACTATGGCTACACCTTC. Protein product: CASSARQGTANYGYTF.

This clone was counted once. The genes are TRBV6-2 or TRBV6-3 and TRBJ2-7; 9 nucleotides match TRBD1. V lost 5 bases, J lost 2 bases, and 1 base stayed unmatched. CDR1 and CDR2 from the germline V gene are MNHEY and SVGEGT. This CDR3 has 13 amino acids. The CDR3 DNA reads as TGTGCCAGCAGTGACAGGGGGGCCTACGAGCAGTACTTC. Protein: CASSDRGAYEQYF.